Listed below are T cell receptor beta chains from one sample, sequenced in a study of immune cell composition in non-small cell lung cancer. Profiling relied on immunoSEQ multiplex PCR, and the TCRdb table lists in-frame clones only, not all of them. The table lists about 6,700 clones, 70% of them singletons. The sequencing input was lung tumor tissue. The receptor set was obtained from a human donor with non-small cell lung cancer. Both conserved end residues are part of each CDR3. Fields, in order: J gene, V gene, CDR3 protein.

TRBJ2-6 TRBV15 CATSRGGAVLFSGANVLTF
TRBJ2-5 TRBV10-3 CAIARGDRVGETQYF
TRBJ1-1 TRBV7-2 CASSLYRASEAFF
TRBJ1-6 TRBV12-5 CASGLGGQGIRSPLHF
TRBJ1-1 TRBV16 CASSQSTGTNTEAFF
TRBJ1-4 TRBV6-7 CASTQGGKVIKEKLFF
TRBJ1-6 TRBV2 CASTRTGLPFSPLHF
TRBJ2-1 TRBV30 CAWTGDYRFNNEQFF
TRBJ2-3 TRBV1 CTSSEGPNAYSGSPADTQYF
TRBJ1-4 TRBV6-1 CASSFRTGTNEKLFF